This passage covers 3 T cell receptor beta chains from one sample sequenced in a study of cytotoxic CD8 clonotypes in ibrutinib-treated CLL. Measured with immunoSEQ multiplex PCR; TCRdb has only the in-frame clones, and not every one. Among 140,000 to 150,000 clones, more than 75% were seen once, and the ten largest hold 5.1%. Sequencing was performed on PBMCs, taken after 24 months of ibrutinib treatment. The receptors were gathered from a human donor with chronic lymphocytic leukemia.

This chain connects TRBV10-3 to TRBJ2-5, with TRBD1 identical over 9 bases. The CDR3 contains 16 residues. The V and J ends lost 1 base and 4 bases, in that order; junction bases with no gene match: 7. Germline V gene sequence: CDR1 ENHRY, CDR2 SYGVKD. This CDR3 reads CAISEWSWGQGETQYF. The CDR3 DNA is TGTGCCATCAGTGAGTGGAGCTGGGGACAGGGAGAGACCCAGTACTTC.

This CDR3 reads CASSLEGRGYEQYF. In nucleotides, the CDR3 is TGTGCCAGCAGCTTAGAAGGCAGGGGTTACGAGCAGTACTTC. The chain employs TRBV11-1 and TRBJ2-7; possibly TRBD1 for D (6 bases). Germline assignment: CDR1 SGHAT and CDR2 FQDESV (reference sequence). The CDR3 contains 14 residues. V was trimmed by 1 base and J by 4 bases, leaving 11 bases between them.

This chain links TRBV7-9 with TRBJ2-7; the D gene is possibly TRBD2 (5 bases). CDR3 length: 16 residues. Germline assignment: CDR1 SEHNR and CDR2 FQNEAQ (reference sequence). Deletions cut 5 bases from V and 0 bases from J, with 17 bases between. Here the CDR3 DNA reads TGTGCCAGCAGCCCCCCCGCGGGCCTCGCCTCCTACGAGCAGTACTTC. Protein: CASSPPAGLASYEQYF.